This T cell receptor beta chain was documented in a study of cytomegalovirus exposure and HLA in healthy donors. Turning to the study itself: Genotyping showed 70% to 90% of over 350 donors falling in the Caucasian-associated ancestry cluster. Study-wide results and limits: Donors belonging to an Asian-associated ancestry cluster reportedly showed fewer N-insertions in productive TCRs than the roughly 670-donor mean, according to what a later analysis found.

CDR3 size: 13 residues. Germline V gives CDR1 MNHNS, CDR2 SASEGT. In the case of this clone: Its cognate antigen is unknown.

With 60 Vbeta and 13 Jbeta primers, the PCR was carried out. Clones were sequenced by immunoSEQ multiplex PCR, and TCRdb holds only the in-frame ones, with some missing. The sample lists fewer than 150,000 clones; roughly 80% were seen once. The V call is TRBV6-1, the J call TRBJ2-5; D is perhaps TRBD2 (6 bases). The J call is in doubt because the DNA end fits TRBJ2-7 better. Material: PBMCs. This receptor was identified in a man aged 50-59 years in good health and CMV-seropositive. CDR3: CASMEGVMYEQYF. In nucleotides, the CDR3 is TGTGCCTCCATGGAGGGTGTTATGTACGAGCAGTACTTC.